Following are 7 T cell receptor beta chains from one sample sequenced in a study of cytomegalovirus exposure and HLA in healthy donors. This PCR relied on a set of 60 Vbeta primers and 13 Jbeta primers. The repertoire was sequenced with immunoSEQ multiplex PCR; TCRdb's copy has only in-frame clones and lacks some. Of 60,000 to 90,000 clones listed, around two thirds are singletons. The sequenced sample consisted of PBMCs. Source of these receptors: a woman aged 45-59 years in good health and CMV-seropositive.

The CDR3 loop is CSVPSFGQGVNEQFF. CDR3 DNA: TGCAGCGTGCCCTCATTCGGACAGGGAGTCAATGAGCAGTTCTTC. This chain links TRBV29-1 with TRBJ2-1, with TRBD1 matching over 8 bases. The ends lost 6 bases at V and 6 bases at J; junction bases unmatched: 13. CDR1 is SQVTM, CDR2 ANQGSEA, per germline. CDR3 length: 15 residues.

The chain has TRBV19 and TRBJ2-3, with 10 bases matching TRBD1. The germline V gene has CDR1 LNHDA and CDR2 SQIVND (reference sequence). This CDR3 has 16 residues. The ends lost 5 bases at V and 2 bases at J; junction bases unmatched: 7. The DNA of the CDR3 is TGTGCCAGTAGTCCCGACAGGGGGCCCATCACAGATACGCAGTATTTT. This gives the protein CASSPDRGPITDTQYF.

This clone was found once. V and J are TRBV28 and TRBJ1-2; the D gene is possibly TRBD1 (5 bases). This CDR3 is built from 13 residues. V lost 6 bases to trimming and J lost 5 bases, with 13 bases between them. The germline V gene encodes CDR1 MDHEN and CDR2 SYDVKM. DNA of the CDR3: TGTGCCAGCAGCCGGGGGTTAGGATATGGCTACACCTTC. Translating gives CASSRGLGYGYTF.

This chain joins TRBV7-7 and TRBJ2-2; 7 bases match TRBD1. CDR3 length: 14 amino acids. The V gene's germline CDR1 is SSHAT and CDR2 FNYEAQ (reference sequence). The V segment lost 5 bases and the J segment 1 base; nucleotides outside the gene matches: 1. In DNA form, the CDR3 reads TGTGCCAGCAGCAGGGACAGGAACACCGGGGAGCTGTTTTTT. It translates to CASSRDRNTGELFF.

CDR3 loop: CASYREPNTEAFF. As DNA, the CDR3 is TGCGCCAGCTACAGGGAACCGAACACTGAAGCTTTCTTT. V usage is TRBV5-1 and J usage is TRBJ1-1; possibly TRBD1 for D (6 bases). The V gene's germline CDR1 is SGHRS and CDR2 YFSETQ. Trimming took off 7 bases at V and 1 base at J, with 11 bases between the two ends. The CDR3 runs to 13 residues.

This clone was seen a few times. The chain has TRBV9 and TRBJ2-2; 10 bases fit TRBD2. V was pared by 4 bases and J by 7 bases, with 10 bases of the junction left unmatched. The germline gives CDR1 SGDLS, CDR2 YYNGEE. CDR3 length: 16 amino acids. The CDR3 region is CASSTPAGGLIGELFF. The DNA for the CDR3 is TGTGCCAGCAGCACCCCAGCGGGAGGGCTCATCGGGGAGCTGTTTTTT.

The table lists this clone with a few counts. This rearrangement joins TRBV9 to TRBJ1-1; TRBD1 matches 10 bases. Trimming took 3 bases from V and 4 from J; bases not matched to a gene: 6. The germline CDR1 and CDR2 sequences are SGDLS and YYNGEE. There are 15 residues in the CDR3. CDR3 in DNA: TGTGCCAGCAGCGCAACGGGACAGGGGAGCACTGAAGCTTTCTTT. It yields the protein CASSATGQGSTEAFF.